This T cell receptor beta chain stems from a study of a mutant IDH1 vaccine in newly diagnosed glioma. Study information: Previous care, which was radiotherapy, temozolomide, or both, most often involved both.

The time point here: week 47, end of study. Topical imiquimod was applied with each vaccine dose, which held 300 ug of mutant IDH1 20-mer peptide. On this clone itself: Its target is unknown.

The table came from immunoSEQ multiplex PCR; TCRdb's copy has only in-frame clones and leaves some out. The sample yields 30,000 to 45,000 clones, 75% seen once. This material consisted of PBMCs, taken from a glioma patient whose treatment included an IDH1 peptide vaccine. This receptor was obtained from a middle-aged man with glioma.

Written as DNA, the CDR3 is TGTGCCAGCAGTCCTGGGATTGGCTACACCTTC. It specifies CASSPGIGYTF. This chain connects TRBV9 to TRBJ1-2; no firm D call. Trimming took 5 bases from V and 7 from J, leaving 9 bases between them. Per the germline V gene, CDR1 is SGDLS and CDR2 is YYNGEE. The CDR3 runs 11 residues.